This TCR beta chain was documented in a study of control samples from healthy donors and cancer patients. Only in-frame clones appear in the TCRdb table, and some are missing; sequencing was by immunoSEQ multiplex PCR. Of roughly 120,000 clones in the sample, about 89% were seen once. V lost 0 bases, J lost 7 bases, and 2 bases stayed unmatched. CDR3 length: 13 residues. Germline V lookup: CDR1 SGHKS, CDR2 YYEKEE (reference sequence). The chain carries TRBV5-5 and TRBJ1-2, with 8 bases fitting TRBD1. The receptor comes from a woman aged 18-29 years in good health. The source material was blood. CDR3 nucleotide sequence: TGTGCCAGCAGCTTGGTCAGGGGGCTTGGCTACACCTTC. Translation: CASSLVRGLGYTF. The variable domain in full, with the rest retrieved from reference TRBV5-5 and TRBJ1-2, is DAGVTQSPTHLIKTRGQQVTLRCSPISGHKSVSWYQQVLGQGPQFIFQYYEKEERGRGNFPDRFSARQFPNYSSELNVNALLLGDSALYLCASSLVRGLGYTFGSGTRLTVV.